This T cell receptor beta chain was recovered during a study of blood T cell repertoires in COVID-19. Study overall: The samples span acute and convalescent COVID-19 from the United States, Italy and Spain. From T cells, B-cell-depleted T cells, or PBMCs came the material, which was cDNA or gDNA.

The CDR3 length is 18 residues. In the authors' methods: The authors estimated nucleated cell counts from reference gene primer amplification. Some clones are missing from TCRdb's copy, which holds only in-frame ones; the method was immunoSEQ multiplex PCR. V and J calls and clone size come straight from that table; D and trimming were deduced from the DNA. This sample has 150,000 to 200,000 clones, with roughly nine tenths found just once. The rearrangement uses TRBV21-1 and TRBJ2-7; the DNA was not used to check the table's D call, TRBD1. TRBV21-1 represents a pseudogene. Sequenced material: peripheral blood. The clonotype was recovered from a man younger than 35 who had recovered from COVID-19. The CDR3 spells CASSKWDRQRVDPYEQYF. As DNA, the CDR3 is TGTGCCAGCAGCAAATGGGACAGGCAAAGAGTAGATCCCTACGAGCAGTACTTC.